The 18 T cell receptor beta chains below all came from one sample that was sequenced in a study of cytotoxic CD8 clonotypes in ibrutinib-treated CLL. Data came from immunoSEQ multiplex PCR; TCRdb stores just in-frame clones and leaves some out. The table lists 40,000 or so clones, around 53% of them singletons. The sequencing used PBMCs, collected before ibrutinib treatment. The receptors were gathered from a human donor with chronic lymphocytic leukemia.

This clone has a handful of counts. This rearrangement joins TRBV25-1 to TRBJ1-4; D gene uncertain. Germline values: CDR1 MGHDK, CDR2 SYGVNS. The ends were cut back, 1 base at V and 7 bases at J, with 10 bases in the middle. The CDR3 has 14 amino acids. CDR3 protein: CASSESGSGEKLFF. CDR3 nucleotides: TGTGCCAGCAGTGAATCGGGTAGTGGTGAAAAACTGTTTTTT. Full variable domain (missing parts from reference TRBV25-1 and TRBJ1-4): EADIYQTPRYLVIGTGKKITLECSQTMGHDKMYWYQQDPGMELHLIHYSYGVNSTEKGDLSSESTVSRIRTEHFPLTLESARPSHTSQYLCASSESGSGEKLFFGSGTQLSVL.

The J gene is TRBJ1-1, the V gene TRBV5-1; D is unclear. The V end lost 4 bases, the J end lost 5 bases, and 15 bases lay between the germline ends. CDR3 length equals 14 residues. CDR1 is SGHRS, CDR2 YFSETQ, per germline. The CDR3 nucleotides read TGCGCCAGCAGCCCCGTAGACGCGAGGACTGAAGCTTTCTTT. Translated: CASSPVDARTEAFF. Variable domain in full (rest from reference TRBV5-1 and TRBJ1-1): KAGVTQTPRYLIKTRGQQVTLSCSPISGHRSVSWYQQTPGQGLQFLFEYFSETQRNKGNFPGRFSGRQFSNSRSEMNVSTLELGDSALYLCASSPVDARTEAFFGQGTRLTVV.

This rearrangement joins TRBV6-1 to TRBJ1-2; no reliable D call. Germline CDR1 and CDR2: MNHNS and SASEGT. Trimming left V 11 bases short and J 0 bases short, with 16 bases between. The CDR3 spans 14 residues. CDR3 in DNA: TGTGCCGCACGGGATGGCCCTCCTAACTATGGCTACACCTTC. It is translated as CAARDGPPNYGYTF.

The chain has TRBV7-8 and TRBJ1-3, with D perhaps TRBD1 (6 bases). The CDR3 has 16 amino acids. V shed 3 bases and J shed 0 bases, with 12 bases lying between them. Germline V gene data show CDR1 as SGHVS and CDR2 as FQNEAQ. CDR3 in DNA: TGTGCCAGCAGCTTCACAGGGCCCAGCTCTGGAAACACCATATATTTT. Translating it yields CASSFTGPSSGNTIYF. The entire variable domain, with the rest obtained from reference TRBV7-8 and TRBJ1-3, is as follows: GAGVSQSPRYKVAKRGQDVALRCDPISGHVSLFWYQQALGQGPEFLTYFQNEAQLDKSGLPSDRFFAERPEGSVSTLKIQRTQQEDSAVYLCASSFTGPSSGNTIYFGEGSWLTVV.

The chain joins TRBV11-2 to TRBJ2-1; D is unclear. The CDR3 runs to 12 residues. Germline CDR1 SGHAT, CDR2 FQNNGV. The V end was cut by 2 bases, the J end by 10 bases, with 9 bases between. The CDR3 is CASSLPQKEQFF. The CDR3, as DNA: TGTGCCAGCAGCTTACCCCAAAAGGAGCAGTTCTTC.

In its sample, this clone was seen a few times. CDR3 coding DNA: TGTGCCAGCAGCGGGCGGGTTAATTCACCCCTCCACTTT. Encoded protein: CASSGRVNSPLHF. This chain links TRBV11-1 with TRBJ1-6; D gene ambiguous. V lost 5 bases to trimming and J lost 6 bases, with 8 bases between them. Germline CDR1 and CDR2: SGHAT and FQDESV (reference sequence). The CDR3 loop spans 13 amino acids.

The chain uses TRBV11-2 and TRBJ2-7; D is possibly TRBD1 or TRBD2 (5 bases each). Trimming took off 3 bases at V and 0 bases at J, with 15 bases between the two ends. The germline gives CDR1 SGHAT, CDR2 FQNNGV. The length of the CDR3 is 16 residues. CDR3 amino acids: CASSFSPGTSSYEQYF. The CDR3 nucleotides read TGTGCCAGCAGCTTCTCCCCCGGGACCAGCTCCTACGAGCAGTACTTC.

This clone is labeled as medium-sized. This chain connects TRBV19 to TRBJ2-5, with unresolved D. Germline V CDR1 and CDR2: LNHDA, SQIVND (reference sequence). The CDR3 has 12 amino acids. V was shortened by 0 bases and J by 7 bases, with 6 bases between the two germline ends. The CDR3 DNA is TGTGCCAGTAGTATAGATAGGGCGACCCAGTACTTC. This sequence encodes CASSIDRATQYF.

This clone has just a few counts. This chain connects TRBV10-3 to TRBJ2-7; tentatively, D is TRBD2 (5 bases). V was pared by 7 bases and J by 2 bases, with 12 bases between. Germline-derived CDR1 and CDR2 are ENHRY and SYGVKD. The CDR3 extends over 13 amino acids. The CDR3 here is CAIKTDWTYEQYF. The CDR3 bases are TGTGCCATCAAGACGGACTGGACCTACGAGCAGTACTTC.

This clone was observed a few times. Other DNA sequences in this specimen translate into the identical CDR3. The chain has TRBV5-4 and TRBJ1-2; 8 bases fit TRBD1. Germline V CDR1 and CDR2: SGHNT, YYREEE (reference sequence). The CDR3 contains 15 residues. Losses at the gene ends were 4 bases for V and 5 bases for J; bases not matched to a gene: 10. The CDR3, as DNA: TGTGCCAGCAGCACCGGGACAGGCGGAGGATATGGCTACACCTTC. Its protein is CASSTGTGGGYGYTF.

The chain employs TRBV27 and TRBJ1-1, with 7 bases matching TRBD1. Germline loops: CDR1 MNHEY, CDR2 SMNVEV (reference sequence). Unmatched junction bases numbered 5, after V lost 4 bases and J lost 3 bases. The length of the CDR3 is 14 residues. CDR3 nucleotides: TGTGCCAGCAGTTCGACAGGGTTTGACACTGAAGCTTTCTTT. Its translation: CASSSTGFDTEAFF.

This clone was counted a single time. The V gene is TRBV6-6, the J gene TRBJ1-6, with D hard to call. Germline loops: CDR1 MNHNY, CDR2 SVGAGI (reference sequence). This CDR3 has 15 residues. V was cut by 2 bases and J by 7 bases, with 12 bases left in between. The CDR3 DNA reads as TGTGCCAGCAGTTACCCGCCAAAACAGAATTCACCCCTCCACTTT. As protein: CASSYPPKQNSPLHF.

The J gene is TRBJ2-7, the V gene TRBV7-9; D is undetermined. The V and J ends lost 1 base and 2 bases respectively, with 3 bases between them. Germline values: CDR1 SEHNR, CDR2 FQNEAQ (reference sequence). This CDR3 is built from 12 residues. The CDR3 is CASSLVAYEQYF. CDR3 sequence (DNA): TGTGCCAGCAGCTTAGTTGCCTACGAGCAGTACTTC.

There are a few counts of this clone. The rearrangement uses TRBV2 and TRBJ1-1; D uncertain. This CDR3 spans 13 amino acids. Trimming pared 6 bases from V and 4 bases from J, leaving 12 bases between. From germline, CDR1 is SNHLY and CDR2 FYNNEI. The CDR3 DNA follows: TGTGCCAGCAGATCCCAGGCGCTCACTGAAGCTTTCTTT. Translating it yields CASRSQALTEAFF. Complete variable domain (other parts from reference TRBV2 and TRBJ1-1): EPEVTQTPSHQVTQMGQEVILRCVPISNHLYFYWYRQILGQKVEFLVSFYNNEISEKSEIFDDQFSVERPDGSNFTLKIRSTKLEDSAMYFCASRSQALTEAFFGQGTRLTVV.

There are a few counts of this clone. This chain connects TRBV7-8 to TRBJ2-3, with a tentative D call TRBD2 (7 bases). Deletions cut 5 bases from V and 10 bases from J, with 19 bases between. Per germline, CDR1 SGHVS and CDR2 FQNEAQ. This CDR3 spans 14 amino acids. The CDR3 DNA is TGTGCCAGCAGCCCTGCCCGACTAGCAGGGGCGCAGTATTTT. Its protein is CASSPARLAGAQYF.

This chain joins TRBV25-1 and TRBJ2-7; possibly TRBD1 for D (6 bases). The germline gives CDR1 MGHDK, CDR2 SYGVNS. The V end lost 0 bases, the J end lost 3 bases, and 12 bases lay between the germline ends. This CDR3 region has 15 residues. In nucleotides, the CDR3 is TGTGCCAGCAGTGAATACAGGACAGCCAACTACGAGCAGTACTTC. Amino acids: CASSEYRTANYEQYF.

The chain joins TRBV23-1 to TRBJ1-6; D remains unclear. TRBV23-1 is an ORF; its function is uncertain. The CDR3 totals 18 residues. The V and J ends lost 11 bases and 2 bases respectively, with 25 bases between them. In DNA, the CDR3 is TGCGCCGCCGAACCTCCACTATCAGGCAGAGCCTATAATTCACCCCTCCACTTT. As protein: CAAEPPLSGRAYNSPLHF.

The rearrangement links TRBV18 to TRBJ2-3, with D perhaps TRBD2 (6 bases). In germline, CDR1 is KGHSH, CDR2 LQKENI. The CDR3 extends over 16 amino acids. The ends were cut back, 6 bases at V and 0 bases at J, with 16 bases in the middle. CDR3 DNA: TGTGCCAGCTCCCCCCCTGCGGGACCTAGCACAGATACGCAGTATTTT. Residues: CASSPPAGPSTDTQYF.